Listed below are T cell receptor beta chains from one sample, sequenced in a study of blood T cell repertoires in COVID-19. Measured with immunoSEQ multiplex PCR; TCRdb has only the in-frame clones, and not every one. The sample has around 280,000 clones, about 88% seen once; the top ten hold 1% to 1.5%. The sequencing sample was made of peripheral blood. The source is a man in his 70s with acute or convalescent COVID-19. Each CDR3 is given with its conserved first and last residue. A D gene is named only where the DNA matches it firmly. Not every row has a clone size; where given, it reads once, few, many or a size class.

>TRBJ2-2|.|.|TRBV2
TGTGCCAGCAGTGAACGCCCTAGCGGGGAGCTGTTTTTT
CASSERPSGELFF
>TRBJ1-6|.|.|TRBV19
TGTGCCAGTAGTATAGCAGGGGATCGCTCACCCCTCCACTTT
CASSIAGDRSPLHF
>TRBJ2-3|.|once|TRBV2
TGTGCCAGCAGTGAATGGGCGGGGATGGCATCTAGCACAGATACGCAGTATTTT
CASSEWAGMASSTDTQYF
>TRBJ2-7|.|few|TRBV4-2
TGTGCCAGCAGCCAAGGTGGGGGGTCCTACGAGCAGTACTTC
CASSQGGGSYEQYF
>TRBJ2-2|TRBD2|.|TRBV7-2
TGTGCCAGCAGCTCTAGCGGGAGGGGCACCGGGGAGCTGTTTTTT
CASSSSGRGTGELFF
>TRBJ2-7|.|once|TRBV7-2
TGTGCCAGCAGCTTACCCCAGGGGTACGAGCAGTACTTC
CASSLPQGYEQYF
>TRBJ1-6|.|.|TRBV2
TGTGCCAGCAGTGCCGGGACCTATAATTCACCCCTCCACTTT
CASSAGTYNSPLHF
>TRBJ2-2|.|.|TRBV27
TGTGCCAGCAGTCTAACCAGGGAACCCCTGAACACCGGGGAGCTGTTTTTT
CASSLTREPLNTGELFF
>TRBJ2-7|.|.|TRBV7-9
TGTGCCAGCAGCTTAAATGTAGCCTACGAGCAGTACTTC
CASSLNVAYEQYF
>TRBJ1-5|.|.|TRBV24-1
TGTGCCACCTCATTAACAGGGTTTCAGCCCCAGCATTTT
CATSLTGFQPQHF
>TRBJ2-5|.|many|TRBV5-1
TGCGCCAGCAGCTTGGGGTCCGCTCAGGAGACCCAGTACTTC
CASSLGSAQETQYF
>TRBJ1-3|TRBD1|.|TRBV5-4
TGTGCCAGCAGCAGCTACAGGGGAACTGGAAACACCATATATTTT
CASSSYRGTGNTIYF
>TRBJ2-1|.|once|TRBV3-1/TRBV3-2
TGTGCCAGCAGCCAAGTTCTAGCCAGCAGCAATGAGCAGTTCTTC
CASSQVLASSNEQFF
>TRBJ1-5|.|.|TRBV5-5
TGTGCCAGCAGTTTGGCACAGTTGTATCAGCCCCAGCATTTT
CASSLAQLYQPQHF
>TRBJ1-2|.|.|TRBV7-2
TGTGCCAGCAGCTTAGGTGCAGAGGTCTATGGCTACACCTTC
CASSLGAEVYGYTF
>TRBJ2-4|.|few|TRBV7-2
TGTGCCAGCAGCTTAGTGCCAGGCAGGAACATTCAGTACTTC
CASSLVPGRNIQYF
>TRBJ2-7|.|.|TRBV7-2
TGTGCCAGCAGCTTAGCGCGACAGGACGAGCAGTACTTC
CASSLARQDEQYF
>TRBJ2-7|TRBD1|.|TRBV12-5
TGTGCTAGTGGCCATAGCAGGGGGCGCTACGAGCAGTACTTC
CASGHSRGRYEQYF
>TRBJ2-2|.|once|TRBV7-2
TGTGCCAGCAGCCTTTTCGAAGTGAGAAGCACCGGGGAGCTGTTTTTT
CASSLFEVRSTGELFF
>TRBJ2-2|.|.|TRBV6-1
TGTGCCAGCAGTGAAACACAGACCACCGGGGAGCTGTTTTTT
CASSETQTTGELFF
>TRBJ2-7|.|.|TRBV7-9
TGTGCCAGCAGCTTAAGGGGGAGAGTCCCCTTTTCCTACGAGCAGTACTTC
CASSLRGRVPFSYEQYF
>TRBJ1-6|.|.|TRBV3-1/TRBV3-2
TGTGCCAGCAGCCTGCAGGCCCGCTCACCCCTCCACTTT
CASSLQARSPLHF
>TRBJ2-3|TRBD2|.|TRBV11-2
TGTGCCAGCAGCATTACTAGCGGGGGGCCCTTCAGGGCAGATACGCAGTATTTT
CASSITSGGPFRADTQYF
>TRBJ1-6|TRBD1|.|TRBV9
TGTGCCAGCAGTGCAAGACAGGGGCCTAATTCACCCCTCCACTTT
CASSARQGPNSPLHF
>TRBJ2-7|.|.|TRBV5-1
TGCGCCAGCAGCGAAACGTCGACATTCAACTACGAGCAGTACTTC
CASSETSTFNYEQYF
>TRBJ2-7|TRBD2|.|TRBV6-6
TGTGCCAGCAGTCTTACGGGAGGGGGTTTGAGGTCCTACGAGCAGTACTTC
CASSLTGGGLRSYEQYF
>TRBJ2-1|TRBD2|.|TRBV9
TGTGCCAGCAGCGCCGGACTAGCGGGGCTCAATGAGCAGTTCTTC
CASSAGLAGLNEQFF
>TRBJ2-3|TRBD1|.|TRBV6-1
TGTGCCAGCAGTGATCGGGACAGGGGAATCACAGATACGCAGTATTTT
CASSDRDRGITDTQYF
>TRBJ2-1|TRBD2|.|TRBV3-1/TRBV3-2
TGTGCCAGCAGATTAGCGGGAGGCCCTCGGCGGAATGAGCAGTTCTTC
CASRLAGGPRRNEQFF
>TRBJ1-2|TRBD1|once|TRBV15
TGTGCCACCAGCAGAGACCTGACAGGGTCGGCTGGCTACACCTTC
CATSRDLTGSAGYTF
>TRBJ1-2|.|.|TRBV7-2
TGTGCCAGCAGCTTAGATAGGGCAGGGCATGGCTACACCTTC
CASSLDRAGHGYTF
>TRBJ2-1|.|few|TRBV19
TGTGCCAGTAGTACCATCGCGCAGACTAATGAGCAGTTCTTC
CASSTIAQTNEQFF
>TRBJ2-7|TRBD2|once|TRBV5-1
TGCGCCAGCAGCTCCGGACTAGCGGGAGCCGAGCAGTACTTC
CASSSGLAGAEQYF
>TRBJ1-2|TRBD1|.|TRBV7-9
TGTGCCAGCAGCCGTGGGACAGTCTATGGCTACACCTTC
CASSRGTVYGYTF
>TRBJ2-5|TRBD1|.|TRBV5-8
TGTGCCAGCAGCTCGGGGGACAGGATAAAAGAGACCCAGTACTTC
CASSSGDRIKETQYF
>TRBJ2-7|TRBD2|.|TRBV9
TGTGCCAGCAGCGTAGGGACTAGCAGGTACGAGCAGTACTTC
CASSVGTSRYEQYF
>TRBJ1-3|.|.|TRBV28
TGTGCCAGCAGGTTAACTACAGGGAGCTCTGGAAACACCATATATTTT
CASRLTTGSSGNTIYF
>TRBJ2-1|TRBD1|few|TRBV9
TGTGCCAGCAGCGTATATGAGACAGGGGGGCAGTTCTTC
CASSVYETGGQFF
>TRBJ1-1|TRBD1|.|TRBV28
TGTGCCAGCAGATGGACAGGGGTATTGAGCACTGAAGCTTTCTTT
CASRWTGVLSTEAFF
>TRBJ1-1|TRBD1|.|TRBV15
TGTGCCACCAGCAGGGGGACAGGGATGAACACTGAAGCTTTCTTT
CATSRGTGMNTEAFF
>TRBJ1-2|.|.|TRBV28
TGTGCCAGCAGTTTTTGGCAGGGGTACTATGGCTACACCTTC
CASSFWQGYYGYTF
>TRBJ2-2|TRBD2|.|TRBV5-6
TGTGCCAGCAGCTGGGGCCCTAGCGGGACCGGGGAGCTGTTTTTT
CASSWGPSGTGELFF
>TRBJ2-7|TRBD2|.|TRBV11-2
TGTGCCAGCAGCCATACGATGACTAGCGGGGGGCAGAGCTCCTACGAGCAGTACTTC
CASSHTMTSGGQSSYEQYF
>TRBJ1-5|.|.|TRBV9
TGTGCCAGCAGCGTAGGGGGGGGTCACAATCAGCCCCAGCATTTT
CASSVGGGHNQPQHF
>TRBJ2-3|TRBD2|.|TRBV2
TGTGCCAGCACCCCAAGGGGGACTAGCGGGAGTGATACGCAGTATTTT
CASTPRGTSGSDTQYF